This entry concerns a single TCR beta chain. Its antigen is not identified. Clones were read by immunoSEQ multiplex PCR, and TCRdb kept only the in-frame ones, dropping some. This table holds 30,000 to 35,000 clones, approximately 53% found once. As to time point: week 5, during vaccination. In the vaccine, a single dose held 300 ug of the mutant IDH1 20-mer peptide, along with topical imiquimod. The astrocytomas were IDH1-mutant, ATRX-negative, and WHO grade 3 or 4. Germline CDR1 and CDR2: SEHNR and FQNEAQ (reference sequence). This CDR3 spans 15 amino acids. Deletions cut 0 bases from V and 10 bases from J, with 16 bases between. This specimen comes from a study of a mutant IDH1 vaccine in newly diagnosed glioma. Turning to the study itself: Vaccinations, eight in total, occurred in weeks 1, 3, 5, 7, 11, 15, 19, 23. Antecedent treatment encompassed radiotherapy, temozolomide, or their combination; the majority received both.

This TCR came from a woman under 30 with glioma. The chain recombines TRBV7-9 with TRBJ2-1; tentative D call: TRBD2 (6 bases). Sequencing was performed on PBMCs, taken from a glioma patient whose treatment included an IDH1 peptide vaccine. CDR3 amino acids: CASSLAGVGSGEQFF. The DNA of the CDR3 is TGTGCCAGCAGCTTAGCAGGTGTCGGGAGTGGCGAGCAGTTCTTC.